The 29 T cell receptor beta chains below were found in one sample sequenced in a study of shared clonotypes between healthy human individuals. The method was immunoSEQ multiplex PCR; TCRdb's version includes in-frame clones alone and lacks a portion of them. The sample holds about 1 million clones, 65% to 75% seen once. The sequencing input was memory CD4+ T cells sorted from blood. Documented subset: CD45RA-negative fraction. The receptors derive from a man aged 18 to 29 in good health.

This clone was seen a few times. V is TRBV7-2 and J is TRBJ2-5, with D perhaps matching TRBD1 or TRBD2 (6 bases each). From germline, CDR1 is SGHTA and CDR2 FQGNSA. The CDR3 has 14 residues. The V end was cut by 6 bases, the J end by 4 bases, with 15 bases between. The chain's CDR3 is CASSRRRGLETQYF. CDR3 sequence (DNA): TGTGCCAGCAGTAGGCGGAGGGGGTTAGAGACCCAGTACTTC.

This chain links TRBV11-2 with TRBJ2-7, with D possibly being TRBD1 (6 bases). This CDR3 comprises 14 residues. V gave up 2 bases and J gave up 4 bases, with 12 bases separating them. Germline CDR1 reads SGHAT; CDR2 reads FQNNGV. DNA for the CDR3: TGTGCCAGCAGCTTAAATTCCAGGGGATACGAGCAGTACTTC. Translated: CASSLNSRGYEQYF.

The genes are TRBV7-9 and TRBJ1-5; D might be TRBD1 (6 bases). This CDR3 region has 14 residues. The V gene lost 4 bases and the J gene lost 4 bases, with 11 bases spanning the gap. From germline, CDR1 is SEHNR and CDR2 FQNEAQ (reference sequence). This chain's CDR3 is CASSSDRFNQPQHF. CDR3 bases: TGTGCCAGCAGCTCAGACAGGTTTAATCAGCCCCAGCATTTT.

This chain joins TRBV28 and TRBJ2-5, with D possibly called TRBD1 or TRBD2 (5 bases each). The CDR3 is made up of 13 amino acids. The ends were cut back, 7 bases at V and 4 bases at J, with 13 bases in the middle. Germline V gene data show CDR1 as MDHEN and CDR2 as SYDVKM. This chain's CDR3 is CASTGPGGETQYF. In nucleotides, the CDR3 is TGTGCCAGCACAGGCCCTGGGGGAGAGACCCAGTACTTC.

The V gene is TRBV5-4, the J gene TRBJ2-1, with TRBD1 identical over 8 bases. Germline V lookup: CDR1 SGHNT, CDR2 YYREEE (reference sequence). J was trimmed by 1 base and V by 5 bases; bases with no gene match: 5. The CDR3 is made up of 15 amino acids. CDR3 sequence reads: CASRPDRGSYNEQFF. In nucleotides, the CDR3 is TGTGCCAGCAGACCCGACAGGGGATCCTACAATGAGCAGTTCTTC.

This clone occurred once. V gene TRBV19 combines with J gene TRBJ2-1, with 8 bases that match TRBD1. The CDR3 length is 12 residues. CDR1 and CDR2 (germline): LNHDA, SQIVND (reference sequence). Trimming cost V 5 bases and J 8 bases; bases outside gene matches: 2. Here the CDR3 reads CASSGQGYEQFF. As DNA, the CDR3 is TGTGCCAGTAGTGGACAGGGATATGAGCAGTTCTTC.

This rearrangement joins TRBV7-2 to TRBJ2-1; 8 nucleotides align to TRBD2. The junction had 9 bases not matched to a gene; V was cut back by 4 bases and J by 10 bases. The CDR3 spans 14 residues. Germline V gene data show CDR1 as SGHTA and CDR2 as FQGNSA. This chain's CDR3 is CASSSPGLVKEQFF. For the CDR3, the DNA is TGTGCCAGCAGCTCGCCGGGACTAGTGAAGGAGCAGTTCTTC. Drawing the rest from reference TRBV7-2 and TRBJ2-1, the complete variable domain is GAGVSQSPSNKVTEKGKDVELRCDPISGHTALYWYRQSLGQGLEFLIYFQGNSAPDKSGLPSDRFSAERTGGSVSTLTIQRTQQEDSAVYLCASSSPGLVKEQFFGPGTRLTVL.

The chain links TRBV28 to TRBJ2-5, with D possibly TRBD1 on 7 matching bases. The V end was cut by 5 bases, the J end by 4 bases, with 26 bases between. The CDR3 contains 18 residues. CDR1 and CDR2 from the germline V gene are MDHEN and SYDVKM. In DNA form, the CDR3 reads TGTGCCAGCAGTCCCCAACTCTGGGCAGGGGGGAGGTCAGAGACCCAGTACTTC. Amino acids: CASSPQLWAGGRSETQYF.

This CDR3 reads CASSQNQGDRLFF. As DNA, the CDR3 is TGTGCCAGTAGTCAGAATCAGGGGGATCGACTGTTTTTT. This chain joins TRBV19 and TRBJ1-4; TRBD1 aligns across 7 bases. This CDR3 region has 13 residues. After removal of 5 bases from V and 13 bases from J, the junction contained 10 bases not matched to a gene. Germline V lookup: CDR1 LNHDA, CDR2 SQIVND (reference sequence).

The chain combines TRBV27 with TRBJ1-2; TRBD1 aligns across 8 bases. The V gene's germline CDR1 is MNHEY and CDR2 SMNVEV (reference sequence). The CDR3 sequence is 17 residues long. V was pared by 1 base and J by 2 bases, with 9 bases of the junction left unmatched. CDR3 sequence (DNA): TGTGCCAGCAGTTTATTATCCGGGACAGGAATGAACTATGGCTACACCTTC. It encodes CASSLLSGTGMNYGYTF.

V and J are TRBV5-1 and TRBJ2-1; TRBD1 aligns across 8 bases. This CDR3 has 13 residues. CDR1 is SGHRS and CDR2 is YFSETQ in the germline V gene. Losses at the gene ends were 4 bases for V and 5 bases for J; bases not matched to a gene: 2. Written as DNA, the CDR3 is TGCGCCAGCAGCGCGACAGGGGACAATGAGCAGTTCTTC. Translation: CASSATGDNEQFF.

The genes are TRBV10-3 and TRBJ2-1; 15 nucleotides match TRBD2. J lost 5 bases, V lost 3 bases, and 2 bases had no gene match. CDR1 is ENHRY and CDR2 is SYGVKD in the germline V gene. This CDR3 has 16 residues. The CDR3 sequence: CAISDGLAGGHNEQFF. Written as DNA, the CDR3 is TGTGCCATCAGTGATGGACTAGCGGGGGGGCACAATGAGCAGTTCTTC.

CDR3 sequence: CASSLGTEGWGGYTF. The CDR3 DNA is TGTGCCAGCAGTTTAGGGACAGAGGGATGGGGTGGCTACACCTTC. The gene calls are TRBV28 and TRBJ1-2; 7 nucleotides agree with TRBD1. Trimming cost V 2 bases and J 7 bases; bases outside gene matches: 10. The CDR3 loop spans 15 amino acids. Germline lookup yields CDR1 MDHEN and CDR2 SYDVKM.

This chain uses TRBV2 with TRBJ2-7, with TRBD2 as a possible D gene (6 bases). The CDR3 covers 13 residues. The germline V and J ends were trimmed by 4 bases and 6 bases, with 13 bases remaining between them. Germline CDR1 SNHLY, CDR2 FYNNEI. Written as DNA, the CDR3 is TGTGCCAGCAGTGGGACTAAGGTGGGCGAGCAGTACTTC. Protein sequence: CASSGTKVGEQYF.

The CDR3 DNA follows: TGTGCCAGCAGCTTAATAAGTTCCCCGAACACTGAAGCTTTCTTT. This codes for CASSLISSPNTEAFF. The gene calls are TRBV11-2 and TRBJ1-1; D remains unclear. V gave up 2 bases and J gave up 1 base, with 11 bases separating them. Per the germline V gene, CDR1 is SGHAT and CDR2 is FQNNGV. There are 15 residues in the CDR3. Based on the CDR3 plus reference TRBV11-2 and TRBJ1-1, the full variable domain is EAGVAQSPRYKIIEKRQSVAFWCNPISGHATLYWYQQILGQGPKLLIQFQNNGVVDDSQLPKDRFSAERLKGVDSTLKIQPAKLEDSAVYLCASSLISSPNTEAFFGQGTRLTVV.

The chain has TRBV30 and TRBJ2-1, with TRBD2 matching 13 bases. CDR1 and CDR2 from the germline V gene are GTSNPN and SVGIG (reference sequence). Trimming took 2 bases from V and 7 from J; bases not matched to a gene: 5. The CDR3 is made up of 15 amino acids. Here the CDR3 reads CAWSRGLAGKNEQFF. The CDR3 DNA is TGTGCCTGGAGTCGGGGACTAGCGGGAAAGAATGAGCAGTTCTTC.

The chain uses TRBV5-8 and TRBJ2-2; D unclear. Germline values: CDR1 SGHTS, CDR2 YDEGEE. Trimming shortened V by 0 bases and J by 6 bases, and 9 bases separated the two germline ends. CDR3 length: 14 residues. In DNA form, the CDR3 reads TGTGCCAGCAGCTTGGGCAGTAGGGCCGGGGAGCTGTTTTTT. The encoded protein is CASSLGSRAGELFF.

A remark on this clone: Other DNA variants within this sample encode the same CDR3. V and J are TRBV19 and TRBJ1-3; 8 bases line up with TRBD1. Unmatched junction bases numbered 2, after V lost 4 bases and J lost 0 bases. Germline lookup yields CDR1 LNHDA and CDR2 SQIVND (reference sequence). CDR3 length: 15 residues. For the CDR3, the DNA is TGTGCCAGTAGTACGGGACAGGTCTCTGGAAACACCATATATTTT. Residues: CASSTGQVSGNTIYF.

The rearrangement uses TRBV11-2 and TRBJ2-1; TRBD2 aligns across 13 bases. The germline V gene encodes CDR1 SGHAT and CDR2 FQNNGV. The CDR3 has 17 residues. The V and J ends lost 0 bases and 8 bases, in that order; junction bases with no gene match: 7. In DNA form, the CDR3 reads TGTGCCAGCAGCTTAGACTCGGGACTAGCGGGGTCTCATGAGCAGTTCTTC. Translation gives CASSLDSGLAGSHEQFF.

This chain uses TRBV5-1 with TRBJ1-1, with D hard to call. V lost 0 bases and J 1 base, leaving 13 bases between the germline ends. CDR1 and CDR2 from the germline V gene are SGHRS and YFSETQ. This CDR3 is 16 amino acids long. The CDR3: CASSLAAGVGNTEAFF. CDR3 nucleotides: TGCGCCAGCAGCTTGGCTGCGGGAGTCGGGAACACTGAAGCTTTCTTT.

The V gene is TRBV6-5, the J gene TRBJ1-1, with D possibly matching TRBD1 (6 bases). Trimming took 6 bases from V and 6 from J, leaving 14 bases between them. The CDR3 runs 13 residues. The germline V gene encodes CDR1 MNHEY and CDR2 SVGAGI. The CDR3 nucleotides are TGTGCCAGCAGGGCGACTGGGGGGCCTGAAGCTTTCTTT. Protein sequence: CASRATGGPEAFF.

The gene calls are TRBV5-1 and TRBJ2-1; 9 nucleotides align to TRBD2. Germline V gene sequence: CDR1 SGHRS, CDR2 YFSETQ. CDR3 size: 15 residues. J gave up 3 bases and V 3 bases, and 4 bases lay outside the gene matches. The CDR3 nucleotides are TGCGCCAGCAGCTCCGGGACTAGCCTCTACAATGAGCAGTTCTTC. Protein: CASSSGTSLYNEQFF.

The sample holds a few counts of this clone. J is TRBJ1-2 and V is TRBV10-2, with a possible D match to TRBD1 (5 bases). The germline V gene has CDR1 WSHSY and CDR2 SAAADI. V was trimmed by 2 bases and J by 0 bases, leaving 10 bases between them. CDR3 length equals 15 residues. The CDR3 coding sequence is TGCGCCAGCAGTGAGCGGGGCACCTCTAACTATGGCTACACCTTC. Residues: CASSERGTSNYGYTF.

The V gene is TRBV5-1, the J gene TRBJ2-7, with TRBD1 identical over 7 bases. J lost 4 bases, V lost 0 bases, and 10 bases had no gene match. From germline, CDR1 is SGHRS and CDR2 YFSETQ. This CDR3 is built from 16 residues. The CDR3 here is CASSLGTGQLAYEQYF. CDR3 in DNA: TGCGCCAGCAGCTTGGGAACGGGACAGTTGGCTTACGAGCAGTACTTC. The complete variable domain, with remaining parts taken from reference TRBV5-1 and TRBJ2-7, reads KAGVTQTPRYLIKTRGQQVTLSCSPISGHRSVSWYQQTPGQGLQFLFEYFSETQRNKGNFPGRFSGRQFSNSRSEMNVSTLELGDSALYLCASSLGTGQLAYEQYFGPGTRLTVT.

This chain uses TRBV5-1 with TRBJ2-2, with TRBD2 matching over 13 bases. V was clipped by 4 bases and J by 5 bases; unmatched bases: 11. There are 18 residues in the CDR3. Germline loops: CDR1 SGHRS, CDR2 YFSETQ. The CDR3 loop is CASSRTSGGTSGTGELFF. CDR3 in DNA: TGCGCCAGCAGCCGGACTAGCGGGGGTACCTCGGGTACCGGGGAGCTGTTTTTT.

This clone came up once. The CDR3 DNA follows: TGCGCCAGCAGCGACCAGGGGACCAACACTGAAGCTTTCTTT. It encodes CASSDQGTNTEAFF. This chain links TRBV5-1 with TRBJ1-1; tentative D call: TRBD1 (6 bases). V lost 4 bases and J 2 bases, leaving 12 bases between the germline ends. Germline V gene sequence: CDR1 SGHRS, CDR2 YFSETQ. This CDR3 region has 14 residues.

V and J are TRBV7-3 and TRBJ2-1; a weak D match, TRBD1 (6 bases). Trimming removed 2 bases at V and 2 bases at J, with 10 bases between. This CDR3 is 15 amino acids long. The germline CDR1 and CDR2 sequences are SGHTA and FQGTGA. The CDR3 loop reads CASSLSGATYNEQFF. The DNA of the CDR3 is TGTGCCAGCAGCTTATCAGGGGCCACCTACAATGAGCAGTTCTTC.

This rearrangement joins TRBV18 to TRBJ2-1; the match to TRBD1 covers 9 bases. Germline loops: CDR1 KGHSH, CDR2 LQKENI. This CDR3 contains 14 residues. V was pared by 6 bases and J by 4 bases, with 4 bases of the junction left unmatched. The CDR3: CASSSGTGYNEQFF. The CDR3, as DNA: TGTGCCAGCTCTTCCGGGACAGGGTACAATGAGCAGTTCTTC.

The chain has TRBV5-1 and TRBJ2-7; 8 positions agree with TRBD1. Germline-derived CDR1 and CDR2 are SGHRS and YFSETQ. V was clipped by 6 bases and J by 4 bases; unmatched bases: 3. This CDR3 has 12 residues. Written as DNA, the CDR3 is TGCGCCAGCACAGGGGGCCTATACGAGCAGTACTTC. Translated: CASTGGLYEQYF. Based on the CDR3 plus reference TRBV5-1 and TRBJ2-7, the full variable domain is KAGVTQTPRYLIKTRGQQVTLSCSPISGHRSVSWYQQTPGQGLQFLFEYFSETQRNKGNFPGRFSGRQFSNSRSEMNVSTLELGDSALYLCASTGGLYEQYFGPGTRLTVT.